This entry lists 3 T cell receptor beta chains sequenced from one sample in a study of vaccination and CD4 T cells after COVID-19. Antigens of these TCRs are unknown. An Oncomine TCR Beta short-read assay was used to sequence the DNA from cultured CD4+ T cells. TCRdb used MiXCR to reprocess the PCR reads, holding one entry per CDR3 protein. The table records about 20,000 distinct CDR3 sequences, 65% to 70% of them present only once. Treatment here: roughly 10-day PBMC culture with coronavirus spike peptide pools or control peptides (ViraFEST assay). Source material: CD4+ T cells from blood, cultured in vitro. These receptors were taken from a human donor who had recovered from COVID-19.

The chain uses TRBV19 and TRBJ2-7, with TRBD1 matching 7 bases. The CDR3 has 12 residues. CDR1 is LNHDA, CDR2 SQIVND, per germline (reference sequence). The trim removed 4 bases at V and 5 bases at J, leaving 2 bases unmatched. The DNA for the CDR3 is TGTGCCAGTAGTAGACAGGGCCACGAGCAGTACTTC. This codes for CASSRQGHEQYF. The variable domain in full, with the rest retrieved from reference TRBV19 and TRBJ2-7, is DGGITQSPKYLFRKEGQNVTLSCEQNLNHDAMYWYRQDPGQGLRLIYYSQIVNDFQKGDIAEGYSVSREKKESFPLTVTSAQKNPTAFYLCASSRQGHEQYFGPGTRLTVT.

This chain joins TRBV27 and TRBJ1-5; D call uncertain. The CDR3 sequence is 14 residues long. Germline V gene sequence: CDR1 MNHEY, CDR2 SMNVEV (reference sequence). The V end was cut by 4 bases, the J end by 5 bases, with 12 bases between. The CDR3 loop reads CASSSGRGYQPQHF. The DNA of the CDR3 is TGTGCCAGCAGTTCGGGCCGCGGGTATCAGCCCCAGCATTTT.

This clonotype has just a few counts. The genes are TRBV4-3 and TRBJ1-1, with 8 nucleotides matching TRBD1. Germline CDR1 LGHNA, CDR2 YSLEER. The CDR3 covers 19 residues. V lost 1 base, J lost 1 base, and 14 bases stayed unmatched. The CDR3: CASSQAVLSTGTGNTEAFF. Here the CDR3 DNA reads TGCGCCAGCAGCCAAGCTGTGCTAAGTACCGGGACAGGGAACACTGAAGCTTTCTTT.